This is a list of T cell receptor beta chains from one sample in a study of blood T cells in healthy people across ages. Using its own MiXCR run on the 5' RACE reads, TCRdb lists one record per CDR3 protein. The table has about 1.4 million distinct CDR3 sequences, around 59% seen once. The sequencing input was blood. The source of these receptors is a man aged 18 to 35 in good health. The conserved cysteine and the conserved F or W are not part of the CDR3 here. Fields, in order: V gene, CDR3 length, D gene, J gene, CDR3 protein. D genes are given only for firm matches.

>TRBV7-9|13|TRBD1|TRBJ2-3
ASSPTGQGTEWQY
>TRBV12-5|10|-|TRBJ2-2
ASGFSTGELF
>TRBV27|14|-|TRBJ2-4
ASSLGRGLAKNIQY
>TRBV20-1|14|TRBD2|TRBJ2-3
SAREQAGGSTDTQY
>TRBV15|14|-|TRBJ1-2
ATSRDRGKANYGYT
>TRBV7-2|12|-|TRBJ2-7
ASSRPRGGHEQY
>TRBV10-3|13|-|TRBJ2-5
AISAKGREQETQY
>TRBV20-1|13|-|TRBJ1-5
SATTGPYSNQPQH
>TRBV12-3/TRBV12-4|15|TRBD2|TRBJ2-7
ASTESLAGESSYEQY
>TRBV29-1|10|TRBD1|TRBJ2-7
SVEQDRDEQY
>TRBV6-6|12|-|TRBJ2-7
ASSNVRPANEQY